This T cell receptor beta chain was profiled in a study of shared clonotypes between healthy human individuals (dated by TCRdb to 2020 to 2022). Regarding the research as a whole: The cohort comprised a couple of women and a few men aged 18 to 49 years. Libraries were prepared and TCR repertoires were sequenced by different laboratories using diverse techniques, in order to increase sequencing depth and limit assay-specific biases. To estimate repertoire size and how much clonotype sharing occurs between individuals, the study deeply sequenced the blood TCR repertoires of five healthy adults. Leukapheresis yielded between about 0.8 and 8.9 billion PBMCs per donor. Per donor, three plates each were used for CD4 naive and CD4 memory, two for CD8 naive, and one for CD8 memory.

A note on this clone: The antigen this receptor binds is unknown. Nothing much larger sits one base from this clone, and base qualities are not available.

Broad study findings and their caveats: Larger estimated clonotype richness was generally found for naive subsets than for memory subsets. The small number of donors limited the genetic and exposure-history diversity represented. Based on pairwise subsampling, the degree of clonotype sharing among donors was expected to be affected by sequencing depth. Sampling was restricted to blood, and TCR repertoires in tissues likely differ from the TCR repertoires found in blood. Compared with non-shared clonotypes, clonotypes shared by all four sorted-subset donors had higher generation probabilities. Rarefaction of sorted-subset datasets indicated incomplete sequencing despite the large sequencing depth. Across several donors, roughly 5.4% of naive CD4, 3.5% of naive CD8, 2.3% of memory CD4, and approximately 0.4% of memory CD8 clonotypes were shared.

Using the deep immunoSEQ assay, TCR CDR3 regions were amplified from genomic DNA by multiplex PCR. Extracted genomic DNA from each cell subset was distributed evenly across all wells of several immunoSEQ 96-well plates, and each plate was treated as a replicate. For sorted subsets, each replicate PCR was loaded with 150 to 250 ng genomic DNA, equivalent to about 30,000 T cell genomes. Purified libraries were quantified with a Qubit 3.0 fluorometer, sized on a Bioanalyzer 2100, and re-quantified with the KAPA Library Quantification kit. Each immunoSEQ 96-well plate was sequenced on its own single-read 150-cycle Illumina NextSeq 550 flow cell. Per the source publication's procedure: Because the immunoSEQ output held only junctional sequences and lacked quality scores, the filtering could not match the filtering applied to full-length reads. To assign V/J genes and CDR3, sequences were annotated against IMGT germline references using PyIR, a Python wrapper for IgBLAST v1.9. Reads were filtered out if the reads had weak V/J assignments (E-value above 1e-6), no CDR3, stop codons, out-of-frame junctions, or ambiguous translated residues. V3J clonotypes were defined as sequences sharing the same inferred V gene, J gene, and CDR3 amino acid sequence. To compute the percentage overlap between repertoires, the number of shared unique clonotypes was divided by the size of the smaller repertoire. Repertoire richness was assessed with RTK rarefaction, the Chao1 estimator, and Recon v2.1 estimates of unobserved clonotypes. For all TCRbeta clonotypes obtained by the gDNA method from a handful of donors, generation probabilities were computed with OLGA. Sourced from immuneACCESS, this table was stored by TCRdb with only in-frame sequences that have V and J called. A share of the clones is absent; for the studies checked, an unresolved V gene accounts for under half, and the remainder has no known explanation. The DNA gave D and trimming, while V, J and clone size come from that table. This sample comprises 550,000 to 800,000 clones, around 72% of them detected only once. The ten most abundant clones make up about 1.7% of the sample.

V loses 4 bases, J loses 7 bases, and the germline ends lie 16 bases apart. The CDR3 runs 14 residues from the cysteine to the phenylalanine. Only CDR3 DNA is held: 42 bases, read in frame from base 1. CDR1 and CDR2 (MDHEN, SYDVKM) derive from the germline V gene. The donors were healthy, HIV-negative adults with no recently reported acute infections or vaccinations. Every donor was a Caucasian adult living in Nashville, Tennessee, USA. CD4+ T cells were enriched through magnetic negative selection, after which naive cells were positively selected on CD45RA and the remaining negative fraction served as the memory subset. After blood collection by leukapheresis, PBMCs were isolated using Ficoll-Histopaque density gradient centrifugation and then cryopreserved in the vapor phase of liquid nitrogen. Analytical flow cytometry was used to check the purity and quantity of every magnetically sorted T cell population. Genomic DNA was isolated from every sorted fraction and measured by UV absorbance on a Nanodrop 2000c.

Sequencing used memory CD4+ T cells sorted from blood. This specimen's cell subset or site label, per the study, means: CD45RA-negative fraction. The source is a woman younger than 45 in good health. The receptor chain draws on TRBV28 and TRBJ1-2; 5 matching bases give a weak D call of TRBD1. The DNA sequence follows: TGTGCCAGCAGTTACCAGCGTAATAGGGGTGGCTACACCTTC. Protein translation: CASSYQRNRGGYTF.